This TCR beta chain was recorded in a study of T cell responses to AZD1222 COVID-19 vaccine. Study-wide results and caveats: White British people made up most donors, females outnumbered males, and clonal diversity was possibly underestimated. Vaccination with two AZD1222 doses was followed by a rise in Spike-specific TCR breadth and depth. Unmutated regions of variants are reportedly targeted by nearly half of spike-specific TCRs. Of the AZD1222 recipients, only five or six were seropositive at baseline.

V trimming: 5 bases; J trimming: 4 bases; junction bases outside the gene matches: 3. Germline CDR1 SGHTA, CDR2 FQGNSA. The CDR3 totals 13 residues. With regard to this clone: Its antigen is unidentified.

Method: immunoSEQ multiplex PCR; TCRdb's copy keeps in-frame clones and lacks some. The sample contains 75,000 to 95,000 clones, roughly 90% of which appear only once. Sequencing was performed on peripheral blood, taken on day 0 of AZD1222 vaccination. The chain has TRBV7-2 and TRBJ2-3; 7 bases fit TRBD2. The source of this sequence is an adult in good health. Here the CDR3 DNA reads TGTGCCAGCAGCGCCCGGGGGGCAGATACGCAGTATTTT. It encodes CASSARGADTQYF.